Given below is one TCR beta chain in context. This CDR3 region has 15 residues. Germline CDR1 and CDR2: MDHEN and SYDVKM. J was trimmed by 2 bases and V by 8 bases; bases with no gene match: 7. These data originate in a study of blood T cell repertoires in COVID-19. Sequenced by immunoSEQ multiplex PCR; TCRdb stores in-frame clones only, minus some. Of tens of thousands of clones listed, under 95% are singletons. The V gene is TRBV28, the J gene TRBJ2-2; TRBD1 aligns across 8 bases. Sequenced sample: peripheral blood. The source is a human donor in a cohort sampled during active COVID-19. CDR3 in DNA: TGTGCCAGCCGTTGGGGGACAGGCAACACCGGGGAGCTGTTTTTT. Translated: CASRWGTGNTGELFF.